This record covers a single T cell receptor (beta chain). Replicate sorted-subset PCRs were loaded with around 220 ng DNA, about 28,000 T cell genomes. Using immunoSEQ multiplex PCR, the repertoire was profiled, and TCRdb retains in-frame clones only, with some absent. The sample has around 2.1 million clones, about 92% seen once; the top ten hold over 1.5%. The sample comes from a study of shared clonotypes between healthy human individuals. As for the study in general: The cohort comprised a couple of women and a few men. Their ages spanned 18 to 49 years. There were three CD4 naive, three CD4 memory, two CD8 naive and one CD8 memory plates per donor.

Germline values: CDR1 SGHDT, CDR2 YYEEEE. The CDR3 extends over 16 amino acids. The V end lost 4 bases, the J end lost 0 bases, and 17 bases lay between the germline ends. CD45RO-negative cells were positively selected for CCR7, leaving out terminally differentiated effector memory CD45RA+ cells. Donors comprised healthy HIV-negative adults lacking recent acute infections or vaccinations. This TCR derives from a man aged 18-30 years in good health. Some clones in this sample may be carry-over from other donors' samples. The chain uses TRBV5-6 and TRBJ2-7; TRBD2 might be the D (6 bases). The material sequenced was naive CD8+ T cells from PBMCs. As DNA, the CDR3 is TGTGCCAGCAGCGGGGACCGGGACTGGAGCTCCTACGAGCAGTACTTC. Protein product: CASSGDRDWSSYEQYF.